This T cell receptor (beta chain) came from a study of post-analysis software for immune sequencing data. Looking at the study overall: Relapsing-remitting, secondary progressive and progressive-relapsing forms made up the multiple sclerosis disease courses. Whole-study findings and limits: Patients had higher frequencies than controls of about five TRBV segments, including TRBV5-6, TRBV5-1 and TRBV20-1. In multiple sclerosis, normalized Chao1 diversity was significantly below that of controls. F-measure co-clustering was strong for batch-matched samples.

To note about this clonotype: The antigen remains unidentified.

This CDR3 is built from 13 residues. Germline assignment: CDR1 SQVTM and CDR2 ANQGSEA. With V trimmed by 7 bases and J by 9 bases, 11 bases remained unmatched. Tagging with unique molecular identifiers was a feature of the TCR beta cDNA libraries. One entry per CDR3 protein results from TCRdb running MiXCR on the PCR reads. The table records some 890,000 distinct CDR3 sequences, approximately 57% of them present only once. The sequence was collected from a girl under 18 with multiple sclerosis. Sequencing was done on a sample of blood. The rearrangement links TRBV29-1 to TRBJ1-5; 8 bases fit TRBD1. The CDR3 nucleotides read TGCAGCGCCCGAATGACAGGGGAGGGGCCCCAGCATTTT. Encoded protein: CSARMTGEGPQHF.